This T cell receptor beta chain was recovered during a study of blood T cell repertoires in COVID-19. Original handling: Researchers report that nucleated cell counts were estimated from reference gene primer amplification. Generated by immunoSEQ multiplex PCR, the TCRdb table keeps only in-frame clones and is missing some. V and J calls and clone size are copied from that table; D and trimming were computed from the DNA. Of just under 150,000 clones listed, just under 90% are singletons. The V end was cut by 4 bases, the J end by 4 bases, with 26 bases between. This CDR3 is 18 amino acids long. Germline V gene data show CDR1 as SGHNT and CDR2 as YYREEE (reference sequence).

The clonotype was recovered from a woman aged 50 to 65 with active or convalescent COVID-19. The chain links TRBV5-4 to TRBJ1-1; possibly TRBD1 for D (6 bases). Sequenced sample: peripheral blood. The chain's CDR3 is CASSPRGGRDVLGTEAFF. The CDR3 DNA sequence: TGTGCCAGCAGCCCCCGCGGGGGCAGGGACGTTCTAGGCACTGAAGCTTTCTTT.